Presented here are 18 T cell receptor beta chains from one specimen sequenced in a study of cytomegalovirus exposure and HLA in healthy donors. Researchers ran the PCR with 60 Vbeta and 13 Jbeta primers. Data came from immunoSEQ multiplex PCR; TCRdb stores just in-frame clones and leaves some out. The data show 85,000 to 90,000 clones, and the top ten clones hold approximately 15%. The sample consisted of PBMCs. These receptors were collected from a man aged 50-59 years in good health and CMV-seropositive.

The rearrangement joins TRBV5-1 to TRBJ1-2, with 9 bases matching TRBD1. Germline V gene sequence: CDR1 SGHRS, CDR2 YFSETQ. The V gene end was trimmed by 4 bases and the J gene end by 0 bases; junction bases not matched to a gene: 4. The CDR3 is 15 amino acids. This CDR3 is CASSPNRGPNYGYTF. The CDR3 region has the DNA TGCGCCAGCAGCCCAAACAGGGGGCCTAACTATGGCTACACCTTC.

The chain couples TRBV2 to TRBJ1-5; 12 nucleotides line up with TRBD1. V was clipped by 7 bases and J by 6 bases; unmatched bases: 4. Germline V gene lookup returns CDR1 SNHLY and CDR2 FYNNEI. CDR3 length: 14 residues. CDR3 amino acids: CASTGTGGSQPQHF. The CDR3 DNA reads TGTGCCAGCACCGGGACAGGGGGCAGTCAGCCCCAGCATTTT.

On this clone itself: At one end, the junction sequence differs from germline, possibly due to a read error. CDR3 amino acids: CATSRFTGGRETQYF. CDR3 bases: TGTGCCACCAGCAGATTTACAGGGGGTCGGGAGACCCAGTACTTC. This rearrangement joins TRBV7-9 to TRBJ2-5, with 8 bases fitting TRBD1. The CDR3 contains 15 residues. In germline, CDR1 is SEHNR, CDR2 FQNEAQ (reference sequence).

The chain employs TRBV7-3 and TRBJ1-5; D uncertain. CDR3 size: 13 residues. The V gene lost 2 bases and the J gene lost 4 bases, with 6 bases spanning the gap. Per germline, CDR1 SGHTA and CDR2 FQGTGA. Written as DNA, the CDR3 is TGTGCCAGCAGCTTAGGCCAGAATCAGCCCCAGCATTTT. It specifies CASSLGQNQPQHF.

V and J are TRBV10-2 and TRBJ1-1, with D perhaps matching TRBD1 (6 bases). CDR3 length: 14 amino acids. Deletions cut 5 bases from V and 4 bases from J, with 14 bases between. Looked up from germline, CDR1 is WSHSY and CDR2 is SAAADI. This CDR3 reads CASSYRAGGTEAFF. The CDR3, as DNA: TGCGCCAGCAGTTACAGGGCCGGCGGCACTGAAGCTTTCTTT.

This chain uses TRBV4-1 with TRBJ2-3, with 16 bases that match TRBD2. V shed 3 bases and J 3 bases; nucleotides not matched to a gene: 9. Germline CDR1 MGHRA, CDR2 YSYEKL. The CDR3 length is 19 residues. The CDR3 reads CASSHVGLAGGPKTDTQYF. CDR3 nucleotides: TGCGCCAGCAGCCACGTGGGACTAGCGGGAGGGCCGAAGACAGATACGCAGTATTTT.

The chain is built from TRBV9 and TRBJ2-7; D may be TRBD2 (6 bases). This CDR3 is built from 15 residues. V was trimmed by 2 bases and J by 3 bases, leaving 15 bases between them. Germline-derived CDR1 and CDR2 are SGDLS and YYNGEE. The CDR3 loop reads CASSVSSGLGYEQYF. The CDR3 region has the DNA TGTGCCAGCAGCGTGAGTTCGGGACTTGGCTACGAGCAGTACTTC.

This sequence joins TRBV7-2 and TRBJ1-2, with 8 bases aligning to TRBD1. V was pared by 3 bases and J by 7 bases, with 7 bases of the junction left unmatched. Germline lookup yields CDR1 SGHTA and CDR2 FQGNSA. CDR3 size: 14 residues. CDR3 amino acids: CASSLDRETGGYTF. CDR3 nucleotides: TGTGCCAGCAGCTTGGACAGGGAAACGGGTGGCTACACCTTC.

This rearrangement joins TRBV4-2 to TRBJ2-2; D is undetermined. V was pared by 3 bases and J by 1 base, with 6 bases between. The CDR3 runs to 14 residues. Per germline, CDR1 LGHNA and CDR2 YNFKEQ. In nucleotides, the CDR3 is TGTGCCAGCAGCCATCCCCGGAACACCGGGGAGCTGTTTTTT. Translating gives CASSHPRNTGELFF.

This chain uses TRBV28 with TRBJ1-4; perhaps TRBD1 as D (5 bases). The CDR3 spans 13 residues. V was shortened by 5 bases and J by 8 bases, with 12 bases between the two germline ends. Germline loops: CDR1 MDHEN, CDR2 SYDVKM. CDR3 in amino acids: CASSPPKGEKLFF. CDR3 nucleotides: TGTGCCAGCAGTCCTCCCAAGGGGGAAAAACTGTTTTTT.

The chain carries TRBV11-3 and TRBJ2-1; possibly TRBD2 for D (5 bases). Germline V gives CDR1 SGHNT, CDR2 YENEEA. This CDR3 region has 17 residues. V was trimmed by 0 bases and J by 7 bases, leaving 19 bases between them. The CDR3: CASSLDLGARWRNEQFF. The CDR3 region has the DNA TGTGCCAGCAGCTTAGATTTGGGAGCGAGGTGGAGGAATGAGCAGTTCTTC.

CDR3 coding DNA: TGTGCCAGCAGCTTAGGGACAGGGGGCGTTACGCAGTATTTT. It translates to CASSLGTGGVTQYF. The chain combines TRBV11-3 with TRBJ2-3; 11 bases are a match to TRBD1. V lost 1 base to trimming and J lost 8 bases; unmatched junction nucleotides: 2. Germline V lookup: CDR1 SGHNT, CDR2 YENEEA. There are 14 residues in the CDR3.

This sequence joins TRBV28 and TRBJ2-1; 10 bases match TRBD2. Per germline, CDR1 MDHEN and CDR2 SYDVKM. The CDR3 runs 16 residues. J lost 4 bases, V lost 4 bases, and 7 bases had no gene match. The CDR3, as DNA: TGTGCCAGCAGTTGGCCTCTAGCGGGAGCTTACAATGAGCAGTTCTTC. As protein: CASSWPLAGAYNEQFF.

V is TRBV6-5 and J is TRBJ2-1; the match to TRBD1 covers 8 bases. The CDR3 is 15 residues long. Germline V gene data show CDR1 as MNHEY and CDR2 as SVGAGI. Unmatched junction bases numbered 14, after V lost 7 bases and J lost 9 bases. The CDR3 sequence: CASTDTTGDSVEQFF. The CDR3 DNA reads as TGTGCCAGCACCGATACGACAGGGGATTCCGTTGAGCAGTTCTTC.

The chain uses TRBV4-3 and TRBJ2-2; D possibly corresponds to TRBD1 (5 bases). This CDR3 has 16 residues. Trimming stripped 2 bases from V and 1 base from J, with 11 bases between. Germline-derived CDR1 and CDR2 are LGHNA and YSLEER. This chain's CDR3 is CASSQYRSVNTGELFF. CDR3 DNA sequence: TGCGCCAGCAGCCAATACAGGTCGGTGAACACCGGGGAGCTGTTTTTT.

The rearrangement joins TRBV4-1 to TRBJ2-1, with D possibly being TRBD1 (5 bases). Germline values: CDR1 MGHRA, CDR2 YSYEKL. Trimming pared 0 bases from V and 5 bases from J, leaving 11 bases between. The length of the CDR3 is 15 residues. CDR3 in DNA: TGCGCCAGCAGCCAAGATCAGGGTCAAAACAATGAGCAGTTCTTC. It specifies CASSQDQGQNNEQFF.

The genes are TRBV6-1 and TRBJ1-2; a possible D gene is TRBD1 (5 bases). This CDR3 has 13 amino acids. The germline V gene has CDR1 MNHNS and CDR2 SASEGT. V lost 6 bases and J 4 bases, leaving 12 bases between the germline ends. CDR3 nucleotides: TGTGCCAGCAGCATAACGGACATCTATGGCTACACCTTC. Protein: CASSITDIYGYTF.

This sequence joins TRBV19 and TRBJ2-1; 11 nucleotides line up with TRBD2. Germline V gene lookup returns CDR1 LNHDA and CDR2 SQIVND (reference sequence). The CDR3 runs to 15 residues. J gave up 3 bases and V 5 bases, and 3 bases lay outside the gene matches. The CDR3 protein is CASSALAGGYNEQFF. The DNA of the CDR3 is TGTGCCAGTAGTGCCCTAGCGGGGGGCTACAATGAGCAGTTCTTC.